This T cell receptor beta chain stems from a study of technical replicates of blood from four donors. Clones were sequenced by immunoSEQ multiplex PCR, and TCRdb holds only the in-frame ones, with some missing. Among some 90,000 clones listed, approximately 96% were seen once. V lost 6 bases, J lost 4 bases, and 14 bases stayed unmatched. Germline V gives CDR1 SGHVS, CDR2 FQNEAQ. CDR3 size: 17 residues. What was sequenced was T cells isolated from PBMCs. V gene TRBV7-8 combines with J gene TRBJ2-3; 9 bases agree with TRBD2. This receptor was taken from a human donor in good health. CDR3 in amino acids: CASSSLRSGRGADTQYF. The CDR3, as DNA: TGTGCCAGCAGTTCCTTACGTAGCGGGAGAGGCGCAGATACGCAGTATTTT.